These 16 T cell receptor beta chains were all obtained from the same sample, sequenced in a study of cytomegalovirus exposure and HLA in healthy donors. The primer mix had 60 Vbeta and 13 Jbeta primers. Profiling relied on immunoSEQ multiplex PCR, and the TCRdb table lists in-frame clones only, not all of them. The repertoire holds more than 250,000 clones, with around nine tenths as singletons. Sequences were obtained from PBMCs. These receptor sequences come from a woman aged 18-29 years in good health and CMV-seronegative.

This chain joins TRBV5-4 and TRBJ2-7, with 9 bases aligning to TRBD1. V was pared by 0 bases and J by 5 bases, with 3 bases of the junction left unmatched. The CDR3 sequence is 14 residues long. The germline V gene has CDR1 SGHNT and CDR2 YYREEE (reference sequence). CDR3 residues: CASSLGQGGDEQYF. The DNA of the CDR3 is TGTGCCAGCAGCTTGGGACAGGGGGGGGACGAGCAGTACTTC.

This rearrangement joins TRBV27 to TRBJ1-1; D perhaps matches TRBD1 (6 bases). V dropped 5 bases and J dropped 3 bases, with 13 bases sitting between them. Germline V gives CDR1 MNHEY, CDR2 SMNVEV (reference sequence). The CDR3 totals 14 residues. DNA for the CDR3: TGTGCCAGCAGTACCCCAGCAGGGGACACTGAAGCTTTCTTT. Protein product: CASSTPAGDTEAFF.

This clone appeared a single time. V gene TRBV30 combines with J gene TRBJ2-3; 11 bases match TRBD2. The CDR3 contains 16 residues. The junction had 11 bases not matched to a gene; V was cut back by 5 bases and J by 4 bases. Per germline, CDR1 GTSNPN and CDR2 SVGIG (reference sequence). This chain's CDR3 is CAWAQGGSGGADTQYF. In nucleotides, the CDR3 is TGTGCCTGGGCCCAGGGTGGTAGCGGGGGGGCAGATACGCAGTATTTT.

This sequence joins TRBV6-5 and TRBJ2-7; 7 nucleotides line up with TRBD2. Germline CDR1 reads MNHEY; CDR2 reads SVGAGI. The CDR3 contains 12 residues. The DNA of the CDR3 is TGTGCCAGCATTGCCGGACTGGCGGGGGAAAAGGTC. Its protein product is CASIAGLAGEKV.

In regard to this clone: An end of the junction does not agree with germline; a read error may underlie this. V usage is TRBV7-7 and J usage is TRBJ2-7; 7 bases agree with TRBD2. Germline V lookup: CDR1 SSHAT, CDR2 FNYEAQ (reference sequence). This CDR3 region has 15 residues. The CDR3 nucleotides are TGTGCTAGCAGCCCGCGCTCTAGCGGCCTCTACGAGCAGTACTTC. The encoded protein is CASSPRSSGLYEQYF.

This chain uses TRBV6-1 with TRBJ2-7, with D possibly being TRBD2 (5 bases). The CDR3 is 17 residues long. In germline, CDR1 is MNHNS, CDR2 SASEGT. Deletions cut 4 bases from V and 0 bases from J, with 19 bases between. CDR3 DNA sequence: TGTGCCAGCAGTGCCCTACCTGGTTCTAGCTACTCCTACGAGCAGTACTTC. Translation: CASSALPGSSYSYEQYF.

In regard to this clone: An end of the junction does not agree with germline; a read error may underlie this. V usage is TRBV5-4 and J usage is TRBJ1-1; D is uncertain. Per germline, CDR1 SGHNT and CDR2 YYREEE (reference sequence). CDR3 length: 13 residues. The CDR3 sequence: CASSLPGVGLAYF. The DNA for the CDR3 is TGTGCCAGCAGTTTACCCGGGGTGGGTTTAGCGTACTTT.

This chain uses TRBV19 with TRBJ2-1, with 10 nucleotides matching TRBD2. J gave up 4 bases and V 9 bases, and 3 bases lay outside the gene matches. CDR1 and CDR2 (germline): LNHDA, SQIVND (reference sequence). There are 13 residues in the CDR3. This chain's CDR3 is CASRTSGYNEQFF. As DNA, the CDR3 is TGTGCCAGCAGGACTAGCGGATACAATGAGCAGTTCTTC.

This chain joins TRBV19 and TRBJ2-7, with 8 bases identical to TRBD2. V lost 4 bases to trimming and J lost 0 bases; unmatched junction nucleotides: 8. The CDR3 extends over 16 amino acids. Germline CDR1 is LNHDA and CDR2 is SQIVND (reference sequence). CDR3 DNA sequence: TGTGCCAGTAGTACCCGGGAGGGCCAGCTCTCCTACGAGCAGTACTTC. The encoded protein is CASSTREGQLSYEQYF.

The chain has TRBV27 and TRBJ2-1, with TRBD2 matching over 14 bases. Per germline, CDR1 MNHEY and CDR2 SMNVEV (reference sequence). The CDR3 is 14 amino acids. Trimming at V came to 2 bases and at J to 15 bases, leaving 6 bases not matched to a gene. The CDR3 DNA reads TGTGCCAGCAGTTTAGGGGGACTAGCGGGGGTGTTGTTCTTC. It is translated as CASSLGGLAGVLFF.

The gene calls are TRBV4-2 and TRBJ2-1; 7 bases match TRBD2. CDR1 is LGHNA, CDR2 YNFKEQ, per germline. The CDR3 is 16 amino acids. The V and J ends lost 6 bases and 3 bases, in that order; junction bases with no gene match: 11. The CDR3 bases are TGTGCCAGCAGTTCAGATGCTAGCGGAGACTACAATGAGCAGTTCTTC. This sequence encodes CASSSDASGDYNEQFF.

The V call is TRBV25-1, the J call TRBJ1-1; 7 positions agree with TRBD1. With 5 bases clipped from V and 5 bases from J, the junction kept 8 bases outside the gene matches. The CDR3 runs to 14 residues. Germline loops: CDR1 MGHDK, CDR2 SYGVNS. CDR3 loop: CASSYRGEGTEAFF. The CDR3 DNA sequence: TGTGCCAGCAGTTACAGGGGTGAGGGAACTGAAGCTTTCTTT.

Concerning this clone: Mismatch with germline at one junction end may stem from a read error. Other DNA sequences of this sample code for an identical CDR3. This CDR3 is CASSRDPNSYNSPLHF. CDR3 sequence (DNA): TGCGCCAGCAGCCGGGATCCTAACTCCTATAACTCACCCCTCCACTTT. V is TRBV5-1 and J is TRBJ1-6; D is unclear. The CDR3 sequence is 16 residues long. The germline V gene has CDR1 SGHRS and CDR2 YFSETQ.

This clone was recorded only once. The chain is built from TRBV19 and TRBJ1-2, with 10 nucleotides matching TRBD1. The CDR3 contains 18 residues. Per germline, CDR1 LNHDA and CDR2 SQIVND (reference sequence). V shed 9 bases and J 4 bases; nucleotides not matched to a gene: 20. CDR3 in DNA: TGTGCCAGCCAACCCCCGGGACAGGGGACATATATGGGCTATGGCTACACCTTC. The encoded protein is CASQPPGQGTYMGYGYTF.

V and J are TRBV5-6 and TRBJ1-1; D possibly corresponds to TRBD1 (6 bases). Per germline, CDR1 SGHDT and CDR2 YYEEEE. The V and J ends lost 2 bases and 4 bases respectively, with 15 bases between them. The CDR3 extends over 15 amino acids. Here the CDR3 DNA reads TGTGCCAGCAGCTTCACGACAGGTTTGGGCACTGAAGCTTTCTTT. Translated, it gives CASSFTTGLGTEAFF.

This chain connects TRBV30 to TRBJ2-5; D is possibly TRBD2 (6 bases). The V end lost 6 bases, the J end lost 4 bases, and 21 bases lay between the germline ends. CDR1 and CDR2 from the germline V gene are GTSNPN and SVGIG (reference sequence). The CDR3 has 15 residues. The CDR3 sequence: CACSSAGSDVETQYF. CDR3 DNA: TGTGCCTGTTCCTCGGCGGGGTCTGATGTAGAGACCCAGTACTTC.